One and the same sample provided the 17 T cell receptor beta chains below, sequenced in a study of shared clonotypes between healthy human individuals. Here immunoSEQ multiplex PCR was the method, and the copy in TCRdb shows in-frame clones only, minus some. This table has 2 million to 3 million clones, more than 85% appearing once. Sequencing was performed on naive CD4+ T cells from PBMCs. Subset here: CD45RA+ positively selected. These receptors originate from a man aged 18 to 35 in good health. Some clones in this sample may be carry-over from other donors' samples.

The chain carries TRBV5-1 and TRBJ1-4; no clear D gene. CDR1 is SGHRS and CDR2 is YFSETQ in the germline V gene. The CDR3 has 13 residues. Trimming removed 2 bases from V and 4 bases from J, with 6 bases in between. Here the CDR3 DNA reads TGCGCCAGCAGCTTACAGCATAATGAAAAACTGTTTTTT. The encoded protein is CASSLQHNEKLFF.

The chain's CDR3 is CASSQTGLVTSYEQYF. In DNA, the CDR3 is TGTGCCAGCAGCCAGACCGGACTAGTTACCTCCTACGAGCAGTACTTC. This chain joins TRBV4-2 and TRBJ2-7; 7 bases map to TRBD2. V lost 3 bases to trimming and J lost 0 bases; unmatched junction nucleotides: 8. From germline, CDR1 is LGHNA and CDR2 YNFKEQ. This CDR3 has 16 amino acids.

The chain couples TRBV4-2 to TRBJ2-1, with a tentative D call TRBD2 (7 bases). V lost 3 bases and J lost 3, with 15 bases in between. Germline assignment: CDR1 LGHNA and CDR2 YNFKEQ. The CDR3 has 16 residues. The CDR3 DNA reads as TGTGCCAGCAGCCAGAGGGGAGGGGGTCTCTACAATGAGCAGTTCTTC. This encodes CASSQRGGGLYNEQFF.

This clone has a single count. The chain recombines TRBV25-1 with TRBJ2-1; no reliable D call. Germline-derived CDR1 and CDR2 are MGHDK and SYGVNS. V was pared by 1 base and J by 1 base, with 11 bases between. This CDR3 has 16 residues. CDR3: CASSESLGSSYNEQFF. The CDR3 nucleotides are TGTGCCAGCAGTGAATCTTTGGGCAGTTCCTACAATGAGCAGTTCTTC.

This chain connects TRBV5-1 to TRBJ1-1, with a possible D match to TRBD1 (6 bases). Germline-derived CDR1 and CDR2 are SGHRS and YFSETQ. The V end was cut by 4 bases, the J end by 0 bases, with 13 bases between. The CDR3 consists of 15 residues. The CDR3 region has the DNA TGCGCCAGCAGCGGACTCAGGGGCCTGAACACTGAAGCTTTCTTT. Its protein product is CASSGLRGLNTEAFF.

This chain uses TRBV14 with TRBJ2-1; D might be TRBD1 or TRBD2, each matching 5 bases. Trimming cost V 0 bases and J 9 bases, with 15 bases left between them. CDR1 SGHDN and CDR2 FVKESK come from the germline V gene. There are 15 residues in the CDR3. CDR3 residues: CASSQEPGLLREQFF. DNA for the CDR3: TGTGCCAGCAGCCAAGAGCCGGGGCTCCTGCGTGAGCAGTTCTTC.

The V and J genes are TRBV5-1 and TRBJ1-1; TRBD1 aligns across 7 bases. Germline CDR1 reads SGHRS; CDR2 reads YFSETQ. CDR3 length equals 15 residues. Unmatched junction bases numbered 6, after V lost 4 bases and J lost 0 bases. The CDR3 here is CASSQRTGMNTEAFF. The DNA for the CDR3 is TGCGCCAGCAGCCAAAGGACAGGTATGAACACTGAAGCTTTCTTT.

The CDR3 DNA reads as TGTGCCAGCTCACCAAGACAGGTTCCTGCTTCTGGAAACACCATATATTTT. Protein sequence: CASSPRQVPASGNTIYF. The rearrangement uses TRBV18 and TRBJ1-3; D is perhaps TRBD1 (6 bases). The CDR3 has 17 residues. With 2 bases removed from V and 1 base from J, the gap between germline ends came to 15 bases. Looked up from germline, CDR1 is KGHSH and CDR2 is LQKENI.

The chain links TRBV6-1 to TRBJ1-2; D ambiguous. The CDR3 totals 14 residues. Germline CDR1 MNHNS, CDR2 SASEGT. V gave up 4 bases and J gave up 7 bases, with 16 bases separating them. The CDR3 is CASSVQTLTGGYTF. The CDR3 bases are TGTGCCAGCAGTGTACAGACCCTCACCGGTGGCTACACCTTC.

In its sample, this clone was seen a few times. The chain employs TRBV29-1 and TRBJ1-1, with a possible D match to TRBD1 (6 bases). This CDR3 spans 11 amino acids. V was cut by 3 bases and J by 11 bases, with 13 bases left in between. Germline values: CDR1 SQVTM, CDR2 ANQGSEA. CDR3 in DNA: TGCAGCGTTGAGAAGGGCGGGGGCGCTTTCTTT. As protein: CSVEKGGGAFF. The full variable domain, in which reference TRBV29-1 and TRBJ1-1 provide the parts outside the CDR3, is SAVISQKPSRDICQRGTSLTIQCQVDSQVTMMFWYRQQPGQSLTLIATANQGSEATYESGFVIDKFPISRPNLTFSTLTVSNMSPEDSSIYLCSVEKGGGAFFGQGTRLTVV.

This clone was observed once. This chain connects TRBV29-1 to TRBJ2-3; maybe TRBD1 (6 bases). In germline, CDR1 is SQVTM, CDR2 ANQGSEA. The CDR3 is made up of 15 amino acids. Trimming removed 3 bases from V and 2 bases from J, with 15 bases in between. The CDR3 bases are TGCAGCGTTGAGAGGGCCGGGACAACCACAGATACGCAGTATTTT. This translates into CSVERAGTTTDTQYF.

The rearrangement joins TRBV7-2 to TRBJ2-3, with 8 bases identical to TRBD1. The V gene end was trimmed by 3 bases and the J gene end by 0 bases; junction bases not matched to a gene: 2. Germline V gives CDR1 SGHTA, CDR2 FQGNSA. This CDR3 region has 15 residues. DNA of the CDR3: TGTGCCAGCAGCTTGTACAGGGGGAGCACAGATACGCAGTATTTT. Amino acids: CASSLYRGSTDTQYF. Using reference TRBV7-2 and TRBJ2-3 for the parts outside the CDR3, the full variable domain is GAGVSQSPSNKVTEKGKDVELRCDPISGHTALYWYRQSLGQGLEFLIYFQGNSAPDKSGLPSDRFSAERTGGSVSTLTIQRTQQEDSAVYLCASSLYRGSTDTQYFGPGTRLTVL.

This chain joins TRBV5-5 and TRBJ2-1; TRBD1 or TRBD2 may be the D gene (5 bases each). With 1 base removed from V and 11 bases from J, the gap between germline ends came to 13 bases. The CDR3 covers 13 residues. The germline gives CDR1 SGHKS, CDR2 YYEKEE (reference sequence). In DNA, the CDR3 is TGTGCCAGCAGCTTGATCTGGGACGCTAAGCAGTTCTTC. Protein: CASSLIWDAKQFF.

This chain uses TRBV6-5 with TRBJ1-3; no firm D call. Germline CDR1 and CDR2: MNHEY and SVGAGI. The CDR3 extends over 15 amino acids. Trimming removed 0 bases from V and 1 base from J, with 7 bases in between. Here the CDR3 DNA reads TGTGCCAGCAGTTACTCTGAGGGTTCTGGAAACACCATATATTTT. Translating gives CASSYSEGSGNTIYF.

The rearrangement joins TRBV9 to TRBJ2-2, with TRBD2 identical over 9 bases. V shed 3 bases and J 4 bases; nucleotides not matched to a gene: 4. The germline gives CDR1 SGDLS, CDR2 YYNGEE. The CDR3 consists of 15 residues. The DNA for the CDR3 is TGTGCCAGCAGCGCCAGCGGGAGGCCCACCGGGGAGCTGTTTTTT. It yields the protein CASSASGRPTGELFF.

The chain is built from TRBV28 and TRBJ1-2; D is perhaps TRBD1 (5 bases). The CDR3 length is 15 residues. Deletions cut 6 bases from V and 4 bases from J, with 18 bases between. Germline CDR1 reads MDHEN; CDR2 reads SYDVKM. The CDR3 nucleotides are TGTGCCAGCAGACCCCGGGGGAATACCCTCTATGGCTACACCTTC. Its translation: CASRPRGNTLYGYTF.

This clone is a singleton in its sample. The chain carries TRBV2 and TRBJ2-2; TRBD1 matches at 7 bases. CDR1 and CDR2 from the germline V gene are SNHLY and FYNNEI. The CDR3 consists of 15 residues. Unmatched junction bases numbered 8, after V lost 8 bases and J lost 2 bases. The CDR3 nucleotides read TGTGCCAGCGACGGGACAGCCATTAACACCGGGGAGCTGTTTTTT. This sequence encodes CASDGTAINTGELFF. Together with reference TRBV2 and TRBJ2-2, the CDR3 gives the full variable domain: EPEVTQTPSHQVTQMGQEVILRCVPISNHLYFYWYRQILGQKVEFLVSFYNNEISEKSEIFDDQFSVERPDGSNFTLKIRSTKLEDSAMYFCASDGTAINTGELFFGEGSRLTVL.